This TCR beta chain derives from a study of T cells in Graves' hyperthyroidism and ophthalmopathy. This CDR3 has 12 residues. The V gene's germline CDR1 is SEHNR and CDR2 FQNEAQ (reference sequence). It was RNA transcripts that yielded the amplified TCR beta CDR3 regions. The TCR CDR3 first-round RT-PCR relied on the HTBI primer set. TCRdb re-called the multiplex PCR reads through MiXCR, storing one row per CDR3 protein. The table includes approximately 270,000 distinct CDR3 sequences, more than 14% detected once. This clonotype was recorded once. The sequenced sample was blood. This chain uses TRBV7-9 with TRBJ2-7; no clear D. The end of the DNA aligns better with TRBJ2-1, so the J call may be wrong. This clonotype originated in a woman in her forties with Graves' hyperthyroidism that later progressed to Graves' ophthalmopathy. CDR3 sequence (DNA): TGTGCCAGCAGCTTCGCCTCCTACGAGCAGTTCTTC. Protein sequence: CASSFASYEQFF.